The next 31 T cell receptor beta chains were all read from a single sample in a study of blood T cells in healthy people across ages. A sample-barcoded 5' primer and a J-beta primer mix were used in a second PCR of about 6 to 12 cycles. Each CDR3 protein gets one entry after TCRdb re-called the 5' RACE reads with MiXCR. Of 1.5 million to 2 million distinct CDR3 sequences in the sample, just under 50% were seen once. Sequencing used blood. The receptors originated from a woman in her forties in good health.

This clonotype has a handful of counts. V gene TRBV6-2 or TRBV6-3 combines with J gene TRBJ2-5; the D is unclear. Between the trimmed V and J ends, which lost 2 bases and 2 bases, there was a span of 12 bases. CDR3 length: 15 residues. The V gene's germline CDR1 is MNHEY and CDR2 SVGEGT. CDR3 DNA sequence: TGTGCCAGCAGTTACAGGACCCAATATCAAGAGACCCAGTACTTC. This gives the protein CASSYRTQYQETQYF.

CDR3: CASSLDEGSNEKLFF. The CDR3 nucleotides read TGTGCCAGCAGCTTAGATGAGGGCTCGAATGAAAAACTGTTTTTT. This rearrangement joins TRBV7-8 to TRBJ1-4; D remains ambiguous. The CDR3 loop spans 15 amino acids. In germline, CDR1 is SGHVS, CDR2 FQNEAQ. Trimming removed 1 base at V and 5 bases at J, with 11 bases between.

This clonotype has a handful of counts. The genes are TRBV20-1 and TRBJ1-2, with 7 bases matching TRBD1. CDR3 length: 14 residues. J was trimmed by 0 bases and V by 5 bases; bases with no gene match: 6. Germline V CDR1 and CDR2: DFQATT, SNEGSKA (reference sequence). The DNA of the CDR3 is TGCAGTGCTTTTCGACAGGGTACTAACTATGGCTACACCTTC. It codes for CSAFRQGTNYGYTF.

The V and J genes are TRBV4-3 and TRBJ1-1, with D hard to call. CDR3 length: 13 residues. V lost 3 bases and J 12 bases, leaving 17 bases between the germline ends. Germline CDR1 LGHNA, CDR2 YSLEER. The CDR3 coding sequence is TGCGCCAGCAGCCACCTACGGCCCCATATAACTTTCTTT. Its translation is CASSHLRPHITFF.

This clonotype showed up just a few times. The V call is TRBV20-1, the J call TRBJ2-7, with D possibly called TRBD1 or TRBD2 (6 bases each). V was cut by 3 bases and J by 3 bases, with 12 bases left in between. In germline, CDR1 is DFQATT, CDR2 SNEGSKA (reference sequence). The CDR3 has 13 amino acids. The CDR3 region is CSASGGRLYEQYF. In DNA, the CDR3 is TGCAGTGCTAGCGGGGGCCGCCTCTACGAGCAGTACTTC.

This clonotype appeared a few times. V usage is TRBV20-1 and J usage is TRBJ2-4; unclear D gene. The germline V and J ends were trimmed by 8 bases and 0 bases, with 11 bases remaining between them. From germline, CDR1 is DFQATT and CDR2 SNEGSKA (reference sequence). The CDR3 totals 13 residues. CDR3 sequence reads: CSKSSLAKNIQYF. The CDR3 region has the DNA TGCAGTAAATCGAGCCTAGCCAAAAACATTCAGTACTTC.

There are a few counts of this clonotype. This sequence joins TRBV6-2 or TRBV6-3 and TRBJ2-3; TRBD2 might be the D (6 bases). V lost 8 bases, J lost 5 bases, and 17 bases lay in between. The CDR3 has 14 residues. Germline V gives CDR1 MNHEY, CDR2 SVGEGT. The CDR3 spells CASRPGGAVDTQYF. The CDR3 region has the DNA TGTGCCAGCCGACCTGGAGGGGCGGTAGATACGCAGTATTTT.

This sequence joins TRBV20-1 and TRBJ1-2; TRBD1 agrees at 10 bases. The germline V gene has CDR1 DFQATT and CDR2 SNEGSKA (reference sequence). This CDR3 is 14 amino acids long. Losses at the gene ends were 0 bases for V and 3 bases for J; bases not matched to a gene: 1. The DNA of the CDR3 is TGCAGTGCTAGAGATGGGACAGGGGACTATGGCTACACCTTC. Its protein is CSARDGTGDYGYTF.

Many counts were recorded for this clonotype. The CDR3 coding sequence is TGTGCCAGCAGCTTAGCTGCTAGCTCAGAGACCCAGTACTTC. This translates into CASSLAASSETQYF. This chain connects TRBV7-2 to TRBJ2-5; D might be TRBD2 (5 bases). The CDR3 contains 14 residues. The V end was cut by 0 bases, the J end by 4 bases, with 9 bases between. Germline-derived CDR1 and CDR2 are SGHTA and FQGNSA.

V and J are TRBV4-1 and TRBJ2-5; TRBD2 might be the D (6 bases). Germline V lookup: CDR1 MGHRA, CDR2 YSYEKL. V was shortened by 0 bases and J by 1 base, with 9 bases between the two germline ends. This CDR3 contains 15 residues. The CDR3 bases are TGCGCCAGCAGCCAAGATGCGGGGACCCAAGAGACCCAGTACTTC. It yields the protein CASSQDAGTQETQYF.

The chain uses TRBV18 and TRBJ2-4; no clear D gene. The J call may be in error: the DNA end matches TRBJ2-5 better. The CDR3 is 15 amino acids. Germline CDR1 reads KGHSH; CDR2 reads LQKENI. The CDR3 region is CASSPRRAFGETQYF. The CDR3, as DNA: TGTGCCAGCTCACCACGAAGAGCCTTTGGAGAGACCCAGTACTTC.

This clonotype was counted between two and nine times. The genes are TRBV24-1 and TRBJ1-5; a possible D gene is TRBD1 (5 bases). The germline CDR1 and CDR2 sequences are KGHDR and SFDVKD. V was clipped by 4 bases and J by 6 bases, with 15 bases between them. The CDR3 loop spans 15 amino acids. In DNA, the CDR3 is TGTGCCACCAGTGACCAACGACAGAACAGTCAGCCCCAGCATTTT. Translation gives CATSDQRQNSQPQHF.

A remark on this clonotype: A junction boundary mismatches the germline segment, possibly from a read error. The chain links TRBV28 to TRBJ2-1; no firm D call. The CDR3 consists of 13 residues. Germline V lookup: CDR1 MDHEN, CDR2 SYDVKM. CDR3 DNA: TGTGCCGGCAGTTCCGGAATGGACAATGAGCAGTTCTTC. Residues: CAGSSGMDNEQFF.

This clonotype turned up a few times. The rearrangement links TRBV7-9 to TRBJ1-4; maybe TRBD1 (5 bases). The CDR3 runs to 15 residues. V lost 0 bases, J lost 4 bases, and 9 bases lay in between. Germline V gene sequence: CDR1 SEHNR, CDR2 FQNEAQ (reference sequence). This chain's CDR3 is CASSLARDGNEKLFF. CDR3 DNA sequence: TGTGCCAGCAGCTTAGCGCGGGACGGTAATGAAAAACTGTTTTTT. Full variable domain (remainder filled in from reference TRBV7-9 and TRBJ1-4): DTGVSQNPRHKITKRGQNVTFRCDPISEHNRLYWYRQTLGQGPEFLTYFQNEAQLEKSRLLSDRFSAERPKGSFSTLEIQRTEQGDSAMYLCASSLARDGNEKLFFGSGTQLSVL.

The chain is built from TRBV5-5 and TRBJ2-1, with D unresolved. The V and J ends lost 1 base and 8 bases respectively, with 7 bases between them. This CDR3 has 12 amino acids. CDR1 is SGHKS and CDR2 is YYEKEE in the germline V gene (reference sequence). In DNA, the CDR3 is TGTGCCAGCAGCTTGCAACCGGATGAGCAGTTCTTC. Amino acids: CASSLQPDEQFF.

This chain joins TRBV7-2 and TRBJ1-5; TRBD1 aligns across 7 bases. There are 17 residues in the CDR3. Germline trimming cut 5 bases from V and 2 bases from J; bases unmatched to any gene: 12. Germline lookup yields CDR1 SGHTA and CDR2 FQGNSA. CDR3: CASSPRTGSLGNQPQHF. In nucleotides, the CDR3 is TGTGCCAGCAGCCCACGGACAGGCAGTCTGGGCAATCAGCCCCAGCATTTT.

The V call is TRBV6-6, the J call TRBJ2-5, with 8 bases fitting TRBD2. The CDR3 has 15 residues. The V segment lost 0 bases and the J segment 11 bases; nucleotides outside the gene matches: 11. Looked up from germline, CDR1 is MNHNY and CDR2 is SVGAGI (reference sequence). Here the CDR3 DNA reads TGTGCCAGCAGTTACTCCGGGACTAGAGACAATGAGCAGTACTTC. It yields the protein CASSYSGTRDNEQYF.

This clonotype was recorded a few times. The rearrangement joins TRBV7-2 to TRBJ2-4, with D tentatively TRBD2 (5 bases). The CDR3 length is 15 residues. Germline CDR1 reads SGHTA; CDR2 reads FQGNSA. The V end lost 0 bases, the J end lost 7 bases, and 13 bases lay between the germline ends. CDR3 DNA sequence: TGTGCCAGCAGCTTAGCGCCTTTAACGGGGAACATTCAGTACTTC. This translates into CASSLAPLTGNIQYF.

V usage is TRBV12-5 and J usage is TRBJ2-1; D call uncertain. CDR1 and CDR2 (germline): LGHNT, FRNRAP. V gave up 1 base and J gave up 9 bases, with 13 bases separating them. The CDR3 is 14 amino acids. The CDR3 loop is CASGLGEGSSEQFF. CDR3 bases: TGTGCTAGTGGTTTGGGGGAAGGGTCCAGTGAGCAGTTCTTC. The full variable domain, rest sourced from reference TRBV12-5 and TRBJ2-1, is DARVTQTPRHKVTEMGQEVTMRCQPILGHNTVFWYRQTMMQGLELLAYFRNRAPLDDSGMPKDRFSAEMPDATLATLKIQPSEPRDSAVYFCASGLGEGSSEQFFGPGTRLTVL.

The gene calls are TRBV20-1 and TRBJ1-2, with 9 bases that match TRBD1. In germline, CDR1 is DFQATT, CDR2 SNEGSKA (reference sequence). V shed 0 bases and J 8 bases; nucleotides not matched to a gene: 4. This CDR3 has 13 amino acids. The CDR3 region is CSAREDRGRGYTF. CDR3 nucleotide sequence: TGCAGTGCTAGAGAGGACAGGGGCCGAGGCTACACCTTC.

The table lists this clonotype with a count of one. This chain connects TRBV18 to TRBJ2-7; a weak D match, TRBD1 (5 bases). The V gene's germline CDR1 is KGHSH and CDR2 LQKENI. CDR3 size: 15 residues. The V end lost 3 bases, the J end lost 6 bases, and 18 bases lay between the germline ends. This CDR3 is CASSPPTPGRPEQYF. The CDR3 DNA sequence: TGTGCCAGCTCACCTCCGACGCCAGGGCGACCCGAGCAGTACTTC.

In its sample, this clonotype was seen a few times. This rearrangement joins TRBV27 to TRBJ2-1; a weak D match, TRBD2 (6 bases). Germline loops: CDR1 MNHEY, CDR2 SMNVEV (reference sequence). The CDR3 consists of 16 residues. With 7 bases removed from V and 7 bases from J, the gap between germline ends came to 23 bases. The CDR3 region is CASTIVAGSPWNEQFF. The DNA for the CDR3 is TGTGCCAGCACAATCGTGGCGGGGTCCCCCTGGAATGAGCAGTTCTTC.

This chain uses TRBV4-3 with TRBJ1-6, with D possibly being TRBD1 (6 bases). Germline-derived CDR1 and CDR2 are LGHNA and YSLEER. The CDR3 loop spans 15 amino acids. The V and J ends lost 1 base and 9 bases respectively, with 13 bases between them. CDR3 loop: CASSQGTAESSPLHF. CDR3 nucleotides: TGCGCCAGCAGCCAAGGGACAGCCGAGAGTTCACCCCTCCACTTT.

V is TRBV5-5 and J is TRBJ2-7; D may be TRBD2 (5 bases). Trimming shortened V by 2 bases and J by 8 bases, and 11 bases separated the two germline ends. CDR3 length equals 12 residues. From germline, CDR1 is SGHKS and CDR2 YYEKEE (reference sequence). As DNA, the CDR3 is TGTGCCAGCAGCTTTCGGGGATTCCAGCAGTACTTC. Its translation is CASSFRGFQQYF.

The CDR3 region is CASRDRGRVYGYTF. The CDR3 region has the DNA TGTGCCAGTAGGGACAGGGGAAGGGTCTATGGCTACACCTTC. The J gene is TRBJ1-2, the V gene TRBV2; 10 bases fit TRBD1. Germline CDR1 SNHLY, CDR2 FYNNEI. Trimming removed 9 bases from V and 4 bases from J; junction bases left unmatched: 8. This CDR3 has 14 amino acids.

The J gene is TRBJ1-4, the V gene TRBV20-1, with a weak D call TRBD1 (6 bases). The CDR3 is 17 residues long. Germline CDR1 DFQATT, CDR2 SNEGSKA (reference sequence). V was pared by 0 bases and J by 11 bases, with 25 bases between. For the CDR3, the DNA is TGCAGTGCTAGAGATGAGGACAGCAGCGGGGGTTATGGGAAACTGTTTTTT. Encoded protein: CSARDEDSSGGYGKLFF.

The chain links TRBV24-1 to TRBJ2-1; D not certain. Trimming removed 9 bases from V and 9 bases from J, with 17 bases in between. This CDR3 region has 13 residues. The germline V gene has CDR1 KGHDR and CDR2 SFDVKD. In DNA form, the CDR3 reads TGTGCCACCTCGAACGGAATTCTTGGTGAGCAGTTCTTC. Amino acids: CATSNGILGEQFF.

This clonotype has only a few counts. The V and J genes are TRBV14 and TRBJ2-1; 8 bases map to TRBD1. Germline CDR1 is SGHDN and CDR2 is FVKESK. The CDR3 runs to 14 residues. Unmatched junction bases numbered 7, after V lost 6 bases and J lost 6 bases. In DNA form, the CDR3 reads TGTGCCAGCAGTCCCGACAGGGGAGCCAATGAGCAGTTCTTC. Protein product: CASSPDRGANEQFF. Full variable domain (missing parts from reference TRBV14 and TRBJ2-1): EAGVTQFPSHSVIEKGQTVTLRCDPISGHDNLYWYRRVMGKEIKFLLHFVKESKQDESGMPNNRFLAERTGGTYSTLKVQPAELEDSGVYFCASSPDRGANEQFFGPGTRLTVL.

The chain carries TRBV7-9 and TRBJ2-3; D possibly corresponds to TRBD2 (5 bases). The CDR3 covers 17 residues. Germline loops: CDR1 SEHNR, CDR2 FQNEAQ (reference sequence). The V gene lost 5 bases and the J gene lost 4 bases, with 22 bases spanning the gap. The CDR3 nucleotides read TGTGCCAGCAGCCATTACCAACTAGTGAAGGCTCCAGATACGCAGTATTTT. It translates to CASSHYQLVKAPDTQYF.

The chain links TRBV20-1 to TRBJ2-1; TRBD2 matches at 12 bases. V was pared by 2 bases and J by 8 bases, with 10 bases of the junction left unmatched. There are 16 residues in the CDR3. Per germline, CDR1 DFQATT and CDR2 SNEGSKA (reference sequence). The CDR3 DNA reads TGCAGTGCTAGACACCGGCTAGCGGGGGGGCCTTATGAGCAGTTCTTC. Protein: CSARHRLAGGPYEQFF.

This rearrangement joins TRBV5-6 to TRBJ2-4; D is perhaps TRBD1 (5 bases). The J call may be incorrect, as the DNA end agrees better with TRBJ2-7. Germline CDR1 is SGHDT and CDR2 is YYEEEE. The length of the CDR3 is 12 residues. CDR3: CASRRTYGEQYF. The CDR3 DNA is TGTGCCAGCAGACGGACATATGGCGAGCAGTACTTC.